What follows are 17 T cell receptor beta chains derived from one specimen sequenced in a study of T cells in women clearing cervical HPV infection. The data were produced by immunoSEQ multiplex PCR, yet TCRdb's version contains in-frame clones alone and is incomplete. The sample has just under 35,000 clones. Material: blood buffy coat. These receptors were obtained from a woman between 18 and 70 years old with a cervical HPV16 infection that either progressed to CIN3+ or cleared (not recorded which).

CDR3 DNA (partial): TGTGCCAGCAGCCCCAGCGGTCCCTACGAG. This sequence encodes CASSPSGPYE. The CDR3 reads in full as CASSPSGPYEQYF. This chain joins TRBV11-2 and TRBJ2-7; D perhaps matches TRBD2 (5 bases). The read terminates 3 residues ahead of where the CDR3 ends, so the germline J gene completes it. V was clipped by 5 bases and J by 2 bases, with 10 bases between them. The CDR3 has 13 residues. Germline V gene sequence: CDR1 SGHAT, CDR2 FQNNGV.

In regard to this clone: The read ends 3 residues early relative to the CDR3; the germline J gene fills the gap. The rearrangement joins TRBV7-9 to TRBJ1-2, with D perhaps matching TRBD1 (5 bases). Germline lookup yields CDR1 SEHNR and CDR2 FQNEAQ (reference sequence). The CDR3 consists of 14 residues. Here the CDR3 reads CASSLRGVAHGYTF. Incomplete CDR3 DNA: TGTGCCAGCAGCTTAAGGGGAGTCGCTCACGGC.

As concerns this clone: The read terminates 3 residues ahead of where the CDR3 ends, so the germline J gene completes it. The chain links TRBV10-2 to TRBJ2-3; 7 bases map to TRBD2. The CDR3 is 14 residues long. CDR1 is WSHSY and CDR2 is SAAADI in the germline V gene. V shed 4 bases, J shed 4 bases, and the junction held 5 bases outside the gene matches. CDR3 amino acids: CASSVGGRADTQYF. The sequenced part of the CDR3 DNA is TGCGCCAGCAGTGTTGGGGGGAGGGCAGATACG.

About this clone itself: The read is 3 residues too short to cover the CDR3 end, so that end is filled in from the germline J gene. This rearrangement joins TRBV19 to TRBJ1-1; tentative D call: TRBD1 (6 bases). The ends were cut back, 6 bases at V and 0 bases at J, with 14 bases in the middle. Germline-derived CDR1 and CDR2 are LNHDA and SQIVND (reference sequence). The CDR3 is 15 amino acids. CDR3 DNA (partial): TGTGCCAGTAGGGACAGCTCTTATATGAACACTGAA. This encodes CASRDSSYMNTE. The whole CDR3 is CASRDSSYMNTEAFF.

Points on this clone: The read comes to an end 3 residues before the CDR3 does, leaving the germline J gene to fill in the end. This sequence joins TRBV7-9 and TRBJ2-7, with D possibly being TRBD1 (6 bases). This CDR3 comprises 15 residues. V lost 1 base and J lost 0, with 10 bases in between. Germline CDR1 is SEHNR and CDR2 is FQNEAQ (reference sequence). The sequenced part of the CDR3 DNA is TGTGCCAGCAGCTTAGAGGGACACATCTCCTACGAG. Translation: CASSLEGHISYE. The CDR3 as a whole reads CASSLEGHISYEQYF.

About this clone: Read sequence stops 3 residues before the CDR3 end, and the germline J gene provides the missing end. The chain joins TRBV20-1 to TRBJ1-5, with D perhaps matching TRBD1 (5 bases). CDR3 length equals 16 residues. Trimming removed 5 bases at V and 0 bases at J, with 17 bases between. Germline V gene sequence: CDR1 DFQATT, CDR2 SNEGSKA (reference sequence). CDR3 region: CSAPRQDTISNQPQHF. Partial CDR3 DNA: TGCAGTGCTCCGAGGCAGGACACTATTAGCAATCAGCCC.

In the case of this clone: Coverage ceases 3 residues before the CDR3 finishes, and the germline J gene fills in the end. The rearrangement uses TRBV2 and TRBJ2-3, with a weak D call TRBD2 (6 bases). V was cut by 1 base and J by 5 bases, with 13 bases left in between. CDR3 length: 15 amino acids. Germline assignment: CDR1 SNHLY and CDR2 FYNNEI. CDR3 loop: CASSEGERGGDTQYF. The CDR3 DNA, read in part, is TGTGCCAGCAGTGAAGGGGAGAGGGGAGGAGATACG.

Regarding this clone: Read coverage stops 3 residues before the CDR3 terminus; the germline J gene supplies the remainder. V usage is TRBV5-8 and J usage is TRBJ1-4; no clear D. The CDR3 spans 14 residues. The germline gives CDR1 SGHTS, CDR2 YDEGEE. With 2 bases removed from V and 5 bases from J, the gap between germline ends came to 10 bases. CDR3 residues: CASSFSPRNEKLFF. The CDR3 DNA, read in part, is TGTGCCAGCAGCTTTTCACCGAGGAATGAAAAA.

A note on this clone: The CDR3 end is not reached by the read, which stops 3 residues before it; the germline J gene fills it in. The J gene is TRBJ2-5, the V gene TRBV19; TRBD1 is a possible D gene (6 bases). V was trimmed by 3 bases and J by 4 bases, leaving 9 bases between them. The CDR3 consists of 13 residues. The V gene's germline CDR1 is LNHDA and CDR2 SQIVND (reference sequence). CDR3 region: CASSISGAETQYF. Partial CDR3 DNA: TGTGCCAGTAGTATTTCAGGGGCAGAGACC.

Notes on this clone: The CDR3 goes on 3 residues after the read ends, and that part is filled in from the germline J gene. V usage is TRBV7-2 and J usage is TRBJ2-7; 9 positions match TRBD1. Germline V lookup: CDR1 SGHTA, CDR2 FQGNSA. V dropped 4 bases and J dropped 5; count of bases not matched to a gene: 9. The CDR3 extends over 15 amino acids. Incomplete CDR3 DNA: TGTGCCAGCAGCTCCTACAGGGGGCTTCTGGACGAG. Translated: CASSSYRGLLDE. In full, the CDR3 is CASSSYRGLLDEQYF. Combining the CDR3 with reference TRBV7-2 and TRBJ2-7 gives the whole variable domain GAGVSQSPSNKVTEKGKDVELRCDPISGHTALYWYRQSLGQGLEFLIYFQGNSAPDKSGLPSDRFSAERTGGSVSTLTIQRTQQEDSAVYLCASSSYRGLLDEQYFGPGTRLTVT.

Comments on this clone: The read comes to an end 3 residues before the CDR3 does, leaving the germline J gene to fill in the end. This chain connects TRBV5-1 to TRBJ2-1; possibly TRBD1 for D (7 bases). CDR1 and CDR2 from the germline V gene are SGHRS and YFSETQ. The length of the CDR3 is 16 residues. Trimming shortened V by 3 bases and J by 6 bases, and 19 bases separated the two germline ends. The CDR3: CASSSYPTQGGNEQFF. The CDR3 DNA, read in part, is TGCGCCAGCAGCTCGTACCCAACGCAGGGGGGCAATGAG. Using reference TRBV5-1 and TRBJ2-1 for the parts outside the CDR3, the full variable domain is KAGVTQTPRYLIKTRGQQVTLSCSPISGHRSVSWYQQTPGQGLQFLFEYFSETQRNKGNFPGRFSGRQFSNSRSEMNVSTLELGDSALYLCASSSYPTQGGNEQFFGPGTRLTVL.

Partial CDR3 DNA: TGTGCCAGCCAATTTAGGGGACACCTTGGTAGCTCCTACAATGAG. This codes for CASQFRGHLGSSYNE. Given in full, the CDR3 is CASQFRGHLGSSYNEQFF. V usage is TRBV7-3 and J usage is TRBJ2-1, with a possible D match to TRBD1 (6 bases). The CDR3 end is not reached by the read, which stops 3 residues before it; the germline J gene fills it in. The CDR3 runs 18 residues. Germline CDR1 is SGHTA and CDR2 is FQGTGA. Deletions cut 8 bases from V and 0 bases from J, with 23 bases between.

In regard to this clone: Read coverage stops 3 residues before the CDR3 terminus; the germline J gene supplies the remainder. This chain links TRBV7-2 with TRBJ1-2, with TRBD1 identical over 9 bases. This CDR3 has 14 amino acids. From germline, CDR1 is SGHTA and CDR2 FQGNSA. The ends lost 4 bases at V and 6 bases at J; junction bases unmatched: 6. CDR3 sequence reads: CASSYRTGGDGYTF. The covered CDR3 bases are TGTGCCAGCAGCTACCGCACAGGGGGCGATGGC.

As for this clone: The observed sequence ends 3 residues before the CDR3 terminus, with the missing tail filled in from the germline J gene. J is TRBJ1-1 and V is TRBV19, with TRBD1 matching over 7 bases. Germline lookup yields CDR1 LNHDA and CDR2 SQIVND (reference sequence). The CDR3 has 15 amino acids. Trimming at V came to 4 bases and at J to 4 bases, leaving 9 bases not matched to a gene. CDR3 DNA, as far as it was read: TGTGCCAGTAGTACCCCGGGACAGCTGATCACTGAA. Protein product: CASSTPGQLITE. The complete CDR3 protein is CASSTPGQLITEAFF.

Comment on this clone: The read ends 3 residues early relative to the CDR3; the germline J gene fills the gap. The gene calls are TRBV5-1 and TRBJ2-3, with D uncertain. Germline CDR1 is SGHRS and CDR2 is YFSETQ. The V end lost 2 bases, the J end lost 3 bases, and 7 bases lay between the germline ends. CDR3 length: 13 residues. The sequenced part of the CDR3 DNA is TGCGCCAGCAGCTTCCTGTTGACAGATACG. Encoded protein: CASSFLLTDT. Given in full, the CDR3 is CASSFLLTDTQYF.

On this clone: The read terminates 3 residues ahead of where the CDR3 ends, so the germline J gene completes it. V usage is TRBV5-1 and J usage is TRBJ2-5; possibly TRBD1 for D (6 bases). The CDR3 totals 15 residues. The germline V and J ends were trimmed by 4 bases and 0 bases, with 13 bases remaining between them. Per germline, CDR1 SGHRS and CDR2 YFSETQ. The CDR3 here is CASSRLRTDQETQYF. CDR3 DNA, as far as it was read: TGCGCCAGCAGCCGTTTACGGACAGACCAAGAGACC.

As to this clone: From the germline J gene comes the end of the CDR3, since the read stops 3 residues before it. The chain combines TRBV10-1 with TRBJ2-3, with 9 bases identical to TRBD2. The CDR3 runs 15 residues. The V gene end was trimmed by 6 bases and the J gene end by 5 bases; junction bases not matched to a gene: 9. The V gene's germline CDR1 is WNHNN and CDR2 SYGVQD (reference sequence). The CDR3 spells CASSPSGEGRDTQYF. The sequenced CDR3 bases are TGCGCCAGCAGCCCTAGCGGGGAGGGTAGAGATACG.